This T cell receptor beta chain comes out of a study of cytomegalovirus exposure and HLA in healthy donors. Vbeta (60) and Jbeta (13) primers were used in the PCR. Generated by immunoSEQ multiplex PCR, the TCRdb table keeps only in-frame clones and is missing some. Of some 93,000 clones detected, about a tenth appear once; the ten largest clones hold just over 5%. Germline lookup yields CDR1 SGHTA and CDR2 FQGNSA. This CDR3 is 12 amino acids long. V lost 3 bases and J lost 4, with 6 bases in between. This clone was seen more than once but under ten times. The receptor's source is a man aged 50 to 60 in good health and CMV-seropositive. The material sequenced was PBMCs. V gene TRBV7-2 combines with J gene TRBJ1-2; no definite D call. This chain's CDR3 is CASSFSGYGYTF. DNA for the CDR3: TGTGCCAGCAGCTTTAGTGGCTATGGCTACACCTTC.